This T cell receptor beta chain was sequenced during a study of glioma-infiltrating T cells after dendritic cell vaccination (TCRdb year 2016). At the level of the whole study: Of the approximately 15 glioblastoma patients in the cohort, all drawn from Phase I and II dendritic cell vaccination trials, 9 were newly diagnosed and 6 had recurrent disease. In glioblastoma patients vaccinated with dendritic cells, deep sequencing of TCR beta CDR3 regions served to measure the amount of tumor-infiltrating lymphocytes and to compare repertoires between tumor and blood. Patients received autologous tumor lysate-pulsed dendritic cell vaccination between about 2002 and 2013. Survival after dendritic cell vaccination was correlated with TCR sequencing metrics, including TIL content and tumor-blood repertoire overlap. The vaccine consisted of monocyte-derived dendritic cells cultured approximately 7 days with IL-4 and GM-CSF, then pulsed overnight with autologous tumor lysate. Each patient was given three intradermal dendritic cell vaccine injections, spaced two weeks apart, in the arm below the axilla.

The immunoSEQ assay amplified TCRB CDR3 regions from 2 micrograms of genomic DNA, or from all available DNA when less than that amount was available. For multiplex PCR, 60 forward primers for TCR V beta segments and 13 reverse primers for J beta segments were used. To estimate reads per starting template, synthetic control templates were spiked into each sample at limiting dilution. Sequencing produced 87 bp reads on the Illumina HiSeq System. Per the original workflow: PCR and sequencing errors were removed by a nearest neighbor algorithm that merged closely related sequences. TCR overlap was measured as the percentage of unique tumor TCR beta sequences also present in the same patient's peripheral blood. This immuneACCESS table, as held by TCRdb, lists in-frame sequences with V and J called but not all clones. Of the missing ones, under half trace to an unresolved V gene in checked studies; the others have no known cause. That table is the source of V, J and clone size, and D and trimming were worked out from the DNA. The sample table shows approximately 90,000 clones, and under 90% are seen once. The leading ten clones occupy around 2.9% of the sample.

CDR1 and CDR2 are drawn from the germline V gene: MNHEY, SVGAGI. Its CDR3 holds 15 amino acids, cysteine through phenylalanine. The read is trimmed to its CDR3 DNA, 45 bases read in frame from base 1. V is cut back by 2 bases and J by 7 bases, with 5 bases in the junction unmatched. Patients were selected for having adequate residual fresh-frozen tumor tissue and more than two years of available survival data. Molecular status otherwise varied across the glioblastoma patients, but none of them carried an isocitrate dehydrogenase mutation. PBMC collection took place before vaccination, two weeks after the third vaccination, and at tumor progression if progression occurred. The Qiagen DNeasy Blood extraction Kit was used for extraction of genomic DNA. In regard to this clone: What antigen it recognizes has not been identified. No per-base quality is available; no much larger clone lies one base away.

Paper-wide results and their limitations: After dendritic cell vaccination, a higher estimated pretreatment TIL content predicted longer time to progression and overall survival. The cohort was small and heterogeneous, and full blood and tumor sets were available for few patients, with initial-recurrent tumor pairs available for even fewer patients. No direct relationship between TCR clonality and survival was found, suggesting that a diverse polyclonal response may matter. The response model built on TCR overlap across three groups was characterized as speculative, with prospective validation still needed.

This sample comprised blood, obtained before dendritic cell vaccination. The rearrangement combines TRBV6-5 with TRBJ2-1; 10 junctional bases match TRBD1. This clonotype was sampled from a human donor with glioblastoma. The nucleotide sequence is TGTGCCAGCAGTTACCGGGACAGGGGCGGGAATGAGCAGTTCTTC. Its protein reads: CASSYRDRGGNEQFF.